The clone carrying this TCR beta chain was counted a single time. The record originates from a study of T cell responses to AZD1222 COVID-19 vaccine. The length of the CDR3 is 15 residues. Germline V gives CDR1 SGHRS, CDR2 YFSETQ. V trimming: 3 bases; J trimming: 2 bases; junction bases outside the gene matches: 6. Generated by immunoSEQ multiplex PCR, the TCRdb table keeps only in-frame clones and is missing some. There are over 130,000 clones in the sample; less than 95% occur only once, and roughly 7.5% lies in the top ten. The rearrangement uses TRBV5-1 and TRBJ2-7; 9 bases line up with TRBD1. The receptor was isolated from an adult who received the MenACWY meningococcal vaccine as a control. The source material was peripheral blood, sampled 28 days after the second dose of the MenACWY control vaccine. Here the CDR3 reads CASSWGGQGTYEQYF. The CDR3 nucleotides are TGCGCCAGCAGCTGGGGTGGACAGGGGACCTACGAGCAGTACTTC.